The 28 T cell receptor beta chains listed next were all sequenced from one sample in a study of blood T cell repertoires in COVID-19. Data came from immunoSEQ multiplex PCR; TCRdb stores just in-frame clones and leaves some out. This table has 200,000 to 250,000 clones, around 86% appearing once. The sequenced material came from PBMCs or T cells enriched from blood (not recorded which). These receptors all stem from a woman aged 45-59 years who had recovered from COVID-19.

The V and J genes are TRBV7-2 and TRBJ1-3; D unresolved. Trimming stripped 5 bases from V and 2 bases from J, with 13 bases between. From germline, CDR1 is SGHTA and CDR2 FQGNSA. CDR3 length: 15 residues. The CDR3 protein is CASSLGGLTGNTIYF. For the CDR3, the DNA is TGTGCCAGCAGCCTAGGTGGCTTAACTGGAAACACCATATATTTT.

This clone was detected once. The rearrangement uses TRBV7-9 and TRBJ1-2; D is uncertain. Per germline, CDR1 SEHNR and CDR2 FQNEAQ (reference sequence). The length of the CDR3 is 14 residues. V lost 1 base, J lost 5 bases, and 11 bases lay in between. CDR3 nucleotide sequence: TGTGCCAGCAGCTTAGTGGCCAGCGGATATGGCTACACCTTC. Protein product: CASSLVASGYGYTF.

V is TRBV6-5 and J is TRBJ1-2, with D unclear. Trimming pared 5 bases from V and 1 base from J, leaving 11 bases between. Looked up from germline, CDR1 is MNHEY and CDR2 is SVGAGI. The CDR3 is 14 residues long. The CDR3 protein is CASSPIRNNYGYTF. CDR3 sequence (DNA): TGTGCCAGCAGTCCGATCAGGAATAACTATGGCTACACCTTC.

In its sample, this clone was seen a few times. This rearrangement joins TRBV15 to TRBJ1-2; 10 nucleotides agree with TRBD1. V shed 4 bases and J 4 bases; nucleotides not matched to a gene: 9. The germline CDR1 and CDR2 sequences are LNHNV and YYDKDF (reference sequence). This CDR3 is 16 amino acids long. The CDR3 is CATSTRGQGVSYGYTF. The CDR3 nucleotides read TGTGCCACCAGCACACGCGGACAGGGGGTGAGCTATGGCTACACCTTC.

V is TRBV6-5 and J is TRBJ1-2; D might be TRBD1 (6 bases). Deletions cut 6 bases from V and 7 bases from J, with 18 bases between. CDR3 length: 14 residues. The germline CDR1 and CDR2 sequences are MNHEY and SVGAGI. The CDR3 region has the DNA TGTGCCAGCAGCACAACAGGGAGTCTGGGTGGCTACACCTTC. Encoded protein: CASSTTGSLGGYTF.

The gene calls are TRBV5-6 and TRBJ1-5, with D unresolved. Germline CDR1 is SGHDT and CDR2 is YYEEEE. The CDR3 extends over 14 amino acids. Trimming removed 4 bases from V and 7 bases from J, with 15 bases in between. CDR3 in amino acids: CASSPRRAGQPQHF. The CDR3 bases are TGTGCCAGCAGCCCCAGGAGGGCGGGACAGCCCCAGCATTTT.

The chain combines TRBV7-9 with TRBJ2-1; possible D gene TRBD2, 6 bases. The CDR3 length is 13 residues. CDR1 and CDR2 from the germline V gene are SEHNR and FQNEAQ (reference sequence). With 4 bases removed from V and 7 bases from J, the gap between germline ends came to 11 bases. CDR3 amino acids: CASSSPRGNEQFF. The CDR3 bases are TGTGCCAGCAGCTCCCCCCGGGGGAATGAGCAGTTCTTC. The full variable domain, completed using reference TRBV7-9 and TRBJ2-1, is DTGVSQNPRHKITKRGQNVTFRCDPISEHNRLYWYRQTLGQGPEFLTYFQNEAQLEKSRLLSDRFSAERPKGSFSTLEIQRTEQGDSAMYLCASSSPRGNEQFFGPGTRLTVL.

The rearrangement uses TRBV2 and TRBJ2-2; D unresolved. CDR3 length: 13 residues. V was trimmed by 5 bases and J by 4 bases, leaving 8 bases between them. Looked up from germline, CDR1 is SNHLY and CDR2 is FYNNEI. The CDR3, as DNA: TGTGCCAGCAGTCCCTCCGGCACCGGGGAGCTGTTTTTT. Translating it yields CASSPSGTGELFF.

This chain joins TRBV28 and TRBJ1-4; 7 bases match TRBD1. The J segment lost 4 bases and the V segment lost 9 bases, leaving 5 bases of the junction unmatched. From germline, CDR1 is MDHEN and CDR2 SYDVKM. The CDR3 covers 13 residues. The DNA of the CDR3 is TGTGCCAGTCACAGGGGATATAATGAAAAACTGTTTTTT. Its protein product is CASHRGYNEKLFF.

This clone has more than one count but fewer than ten. This chain joins TRBV7-6 and TRBJ2-5; maybe TRBD2 (6 bases). This CDR3 comprises 13 residues. Per the germline V gene, CDR1 is SGHVS and CDR2 is FNYEAQ. V gave up 5 bases and J gave up 4 bases, with 11 bases separating them. The CDR3 DNA reads TGTGCCAGCAGCCCGGGAGCGGGAGAGACCCAGTACTTC. Translated: CASSPGAGETQYF.

In its sample, this clone was seen once. The chain employs TRBV21-1 and TRBJ1-1; the D call in the table, TRBD1, was not verified against the DNA. TRBV21-1 is described as a pseudogene. This CDR3 spans 13 amino acids. CDR3 nucleotide sequence: TGTGCCAGCAGCAAACGAACAGGGGCTGAAGCTTTCTTT. It is translated as CASSKRTGAEAFF.

This chain connects TRBV30 to TRBJ1-6; D may be TRBD1 (5 bases). This CDR3 is built from 13 residues. Trimming left V 6 bases short and J 6 bases short, with 12 bases between. From germline, CDR1 is GTSNPN and CDR2 SVGIG (reference sequence). Here the CDR3 reads CACAGQGNSPLHF. The CDR3 DNA reads TGTGCCTGCGCAGGGCAGGGTAATTCACCCCTCCACTTT.

The chain recombines TRBV5-4 with TRBJ2-2; the match to TRBD2 covers 10 bases. The germline CDR1 and CDR2 sequences are SGHNT and YYREEE (reference sequence). The CDR3 has 15 residues. Unmatched junction bases numbered 6, after V lost 1 base and J lost 9 bases. The CDR3: CASSLRASGSRELFF. CDR3 in DNA: TGTGCCAGCAGCTTGAGGGCTAGCGGGAGCAGGGAGCTGTTTTTT.

CDR3 sequence: CASSPHSSSGDGEQYF. The CDR3 bases are TGTGCCAGCAGCCCCCACTCTTCTAGCGGGGACGGTGAGCAGTACTTC. The chain carries TRBV7-6 and TRBJ2-7; 9 nucleotides match TRBD2. J was trimmed by 7 bases and V by 5 bases; bases with no gene match: 15. The CDR3 length is 16 residues. The germline CDR1 and CDR2 sequences are SGHVS and FNYEAQ.

The V and J genes are TRBV4-1 and TRBJ2-6; D may be TRBD2 (5 bases). V was shortened by 4 bases and J by 4 bases, with 14 bases between the two germline ends. From germline, CDR1 is MGHRA and CDR2 YSYEKL. The length of the CDR3 is 16 residues. The chain's CDR3 is CASSPSGVTGANVLTF. For the CDR3, the DNA is TGCGCCAGCAGCCCCTCCGGGGTGACCGGGGCCAACGTCCTGACTTTC.

The chain has TRBV11-2 and TRBJ2-2; 7 bases fit TRBD2. V lost 3 bases to trimming and J lost 0 bases; unmatched junction nucleotides: 1. This CDR3 is 15 amino acids long. Germline loops: CDR1 SGHAT, CDR2 FQNNGV. Here the CDR3 DNA reads TGTGCCAGCAGCTTGAGCGGGACGAACACCGGGGAGCTGTTTTTT. Its translation: CASSLSGTNTGELFF.

The CDR3 is CASSNYRAQGDEQYF. The CDR3 DNA sequence: TGTGCCAGCAGTAACTACAGGGCACAAGGCGACGAGCAGTACTTC. The chain has TRBV27 and TRBJ2-7; perhaps TRBD1 as D (6 bases). The germline V gene has CDR1 MNHEY and CDR2 SMNVEV (reference sequence). Trimming left V 5 bases short and J 5 bases short, with 19 bases between. This CDR3 has 15 amino acids.

The V call is TRBV4-1, the J call TRBJ2-5; 7 bases align to TRBD1. In germline, CDR1 is MGHRA, CDR2 YSYEKL. The CDR3 covers 13 residues. With V trimmed by 4 bases and J by 7 bases, 6 bases remained unmatched. The DNA for the CDR3 is TGCGCCAGCAGCCCACAGGGGCTAGGGACCCAGTACTTC. Its translation is CASSPQGLGTQYF.

The gene calls are TRBV28 and TRBJ2-5; D is ambiguous. There are 9 residues in the CDR3. CDR1 is MDHEN, CDR2 SYDVKM, per germline. The CDR3 bases are TGTGCAGCTCAAGAGACCCAGTACTTC. Translation gives CAAQETQYF.

The chain joins TRBV11-3 to TRBJ2-7, with 9 bases lining up with TRBD1. The trim removed 5 bases at V and 6 bases at J, leaving 11 bases unmatched. Germline CDR1 SGHNT, CDR2 YENEEA. CDR3 size: 15 residues. CDR3 bases: TGTGCCAGCAGCGTAAACAGGGGGCTGAGAGGCGAGCAGTACTTC. Translation: CASSVNRGLRGEQYF.

The J gene is TRBJ2-5, the V gene TRBV7-3; 9 positions match TRBD2. The CDR3 is 15 residues long. CDR1 is SGHTA, CDR2 FQGTGA, per germline. The J segment lost 4 bases and the V segment lost 2 bases, leaving 5 bases of the junction unmatched. CDR3 bases: TGTGCCAGCAGCTTAGCGGGAGGGCGTGGAGAGACCCAGTACTTC. Translated: CASSLAGGRGETQYF.

This clone was counted between two and nine times. The chain couples TRBV7-2 to TRBJ2-3; D may be TRBD2 (6 bases). With 5 bases removed from V and 1 base from J, the gap between germline ends came to 13 bases. Germline CDR1 reads SGHTA; CDR2 reads FQGNSA. The CDR3 is 15 amino acids. CDR3 nucleotides: TGTGCCAGCAGCCCCCCGGGGGTAGGCACAGATACGCAGTATTTT. This sequence encodes CASSPPGVGTDTQYF.

The chain employs TRBV6-5 and TRBJ1-1; no firm D call. V was cut by 8 bases and J by 8 bases, with 12 bases left in between. The germline V gene encodes CDR1 MNHEY and CDR2 SVGAGI. The CDR3 contains 11 residues. CDR3: CASASGTEAFF. The CDR3 region has the DNA TGTGCCAGCGCAAGCGGCACGGAAGCTTTCTTT.

This clone was seen once. V is TRBV19 and J is TRBJ1-5; tentatively, D is TRBD1 (6 bases). The CDR3 consists of 14 residues. Germline V gives CDR1 LNHDA, CDR2 SQIVND (reference sequence). Trimming removed 5 bases at V and 5 bases at J, with 13 bases between. The CDR3 reads CASSVGQGYQPQHF. The CDR3 DNA follows: TGTGCCAGTAGTGTAGGGCAGGGGTATCAGCCCCAGCATTTT.

The J gene is TRBJ2-4, the V gene TRBV24-1, with TRBD1 matching over 9 bases. Germline V lookup: CDR1 KGHDR, CDR2 SFDVKD. This CDR3 spans 18 amino acids. Losses at the gene ends were 4 bases for V and 6 bases for J; bases not matched to a gene: 15. The CDR3 loop reads CATSDTNRGRDLGNIQYF. The CDR3 DNA reads as TGTGCCACCAGTGACACGAACAGGGGGCGCGATTTGGGAAACATTCAGTACTTC.

V gene TRBV19 combines with J gene TRBJ2-1; D not certain. Germline CDR1 and CDR2: LNHDA and SQIVND (reference sequence). V was clipped by 0 bases and J by 6 bases, with 9 bases between them. This CDR3 contains 14 residues. The CDR3: CASSIDALLNEQFF. CDR3 sequence (DNA): TGTGCCAGTAGTATAGATGCCCTACTCAATGAGCAGTTCTTC.

The chain has TRBV18 and TRBJ1-6; D perhaps matches TRBD1 (6 bases). Germline V lookup: CDR1 KGHSH, CDR2 LQKENI. CDR3 length: 14 residues. Trimming cost V 4 bases and J 8 bases, with 12 bases left between them. CDR3 loop: CASSLTGIDSPLHF. The CDR3 DNA is TGTGCCAGCTCACTCACAGGGATTGATTCACCCCTCCACTTT.

The rearrangement links TRBV7-2 to TRBJ1-5, with 9 bases aligning to TRBD1. The length of the CDR3 is 15 residues. After removal of 5 bases from V and 3 bases from J, the junction contained 5 bases not matched to a gene. Germline V lookup: CDR1 SGHTA, CDR2 FQGNSA. In DNA, the CDR3 is TGTGCCAGCAGCCCCTGGACAGGGGACAATCAGCCCCAGCATTTT. This codes for CASSPWTGDNQPQHF.